These 19 T cell receptor beta chains were sequenced from one sample in a study of T cells after yellow fever vaccination. One entry per CDR3 protein, called by TCRdb with MiXCR from the 5' RACE reads. Of some 350,000 distinct CDR3 sequences in the sample, 11% were seen once. The input for sequencing was PBMCs, taken on the day of the first yellow fever vaccination. The receptors were sampled from a man aged 18 to 29 who received the YFV17D yellow fever vaccine.

This clonotype was found a few times. The rearrangement joins TRBV6-2 or TRBV6-3 to TRBJ1-5; D is undetermined. CDR1 is MNHEY, CDR2 SVGEGT, per germline. Trimming stripped 5 bases from V and 3 bases from J, with 2 bases between. This CDR3 comprises 11 residues. CDR3 sequence reads: CASSANQPQHF. The CDR3 nucleotides are TGTGCCAGCAGTGCCAATCAGCCCCAGCATTTT.

This clonotype was recorded a few times. The V and J genes are TRBV5-1 and TRBJ2-2; D remains ambiguous. The CDR3 is 14 amino acids. Germline lookup yields CDR1 SGHRS and CDR2 YFSETQ. Trimming cost V 9 bases and J 0 bases, with 12 bases left between them. The DNA of the CDR3 is TGCGCCACACGACAAGATGCGAACACCGGGGAGCTGTTTTTT. Its protein is CATRQDANTGELFF.

The chain uses TRBV7-2 and TRBJ1-5; D gene unclear. The germline V gene has CDR1 SGHTA and CDR2 FQGNSA. The CDR3 has 12 residues. V shed 8 bases and J shed 7 bases, with 12 bases lying between them. As DNA, the CDR3 is TGTGCCAGCGCCGGCGTAGGGCAGCCCCAGCATTTT. Its translation: CASAGVGQPQHF.

This clonotype was counted a few times. The chain combines TRBV5-1 with TRBJ2-3, with D unclear. The CDR3 has 16 residues. Trimming left V 6 bases short and J 2 bases short, with 19 bases between. Germline V lookup: CDR1 SGHRS, CDR2 YFSETQ. Here the CDR3 reads CASMGTTIRVTDTQYF. CDR3 in DNA: TGCGCCAGCATGGGCACAACCATCCGGGTCACAGATACGCAGTATTTT.

This clonotype appeared many times. The genes are TRBV20-1 and TRBJ1-3; D not certain. The CDR3 extends over 15 amino acids. Germline V gives CDR1 DFQATT, CDR2 SNEGSKA (reference sequence). V lost 0 bases to trimming and J lost 2 bases, with 11 bases between them. CDR3 sequence (DNA): TGCAGTGCTAGAGACGGGAGATCGACTGGAAACACCATATATTTT. It codes for CSARDGRSTGNTIYF.

With regard to this clonotype: A read error may be the cause here, since a much bigger clone is one base away. V is TRBV5-6 and J is TRBJ2-1, with 14 bases aligning to TRBD2. V trimming: 4 bases; J trimming: 5 bases; junction bases outside the gene matches: 2. The CDR3 is 15 residues long. Germline V gives CDR1 SGHDT, CDR2 YYEEEE. This CDR3 reads CASSQTSGGDNEQFF. DNA of the CDR3: TGTGCCAGCAGCCAGACTAGCGGGGGGGACAATGAGCAGTTCTTC.

This clonotype turned up a few times. V usage is TRBV7-2 and J usage is TRBJ1-6; a weak D match, TRBD1 (6 bases). This CDR3 has 15 residues. Germline CDR1 reads SGHTA; CDR2 reads FQGNSA. Between the trimmed V and J ends, which lost 5 bases and 4 bases, there was a span of 12 bases. The CDR3 loop reads CASSPRGQYNSPLHF. The CDR3 DNA reads TGTGCCAGCAGCCCCAGGGGCCAGTATAATTCACCCCTCCACTTT.

Only a few counts were recorded for this clonotype. V usage is TRBV24-1 and J usage is TRBJ1-5, with 8 bases lining up with TRBD1. CDR3 length: 21 residues. J lost 1 base, V lost 3 bases, and 19 bases had no gene match. The germline CDR1 and CDR2 sequences are KGHDR and SFDVKD. The CDR3: CATSDGSSVQGARRSNQPQHF. In DNA, the CDR3 is TGTGCCACCAGTGATGGATCGTCGGTCCAGGGGGCGCGGAGGAGCAATCAGCCCCAGCATTTT.

The sample holds many counts of this clonotype. The chain recombines TRBV21-1 with TRBJ2-7; the D call in the table, TRBD2, was not verified against the DNA. TRBV21-1 is designated a pseudogene. This CDR3 spans 16 amino acids. CDR3 DNA sequence: TGTGCCAGCAGCAAAGTTAGGGGACTTTCCTCCTACGAGCAGTACTTC. Residues: CASSKVRGLSSYEQYF.

This clonotype was detected only a few times. V usage is TRBV19 and J usage is TRBJ2-5; no reliable D call. Trimming took 6 bases from V and 5 from J, leaving 16 bases between them. Germline V gene sequence: CDR1 LNHDA, CDR2 SQIVND (reference sequence). This CDR3 has 14 amino acids. The CDR3 sequence: CASRTTGRNETQYF. The CDR3 coding sequence is TGTGCCAGTAGGACGACCGGGCGAAATGAGACCCAGTACTTC.

V usage is TRBV5-1 and J usage is TRBJ2-4, with 8 bases aligning to TRBD1. Germline CDR1 is SGHRS and CDR2 is YFSETQ. Unmatched junction bases numbered 12, after V lost 1 base and J lost 6 bases. The length of the CDR3 is 17 residues. The CDR3 loop reads CASSLMAGGYFGNIQYF. CDR3 nucleotides: TGCGCCAGCAGCTTGATGGCAGGGGGCTATTTTGGAAACATTCAGTACTTC.

This clonotype was recorded at least ten times. The rearrangement uses TRBV7-3 and TRBJ1-6; D gene ambiguous. The V and J ends lost 1 base and 8 bases respectively, with 6 bases between them. The CDR3 is 13 residues long. Germline assignment: CDR1 SGHTA and CDR2 FQGTGA. The CDR3 loop is CASSLMAYSPLHF. DNA for the CDR3: TGTGCCAGCAGCTTAATGGCCTATTCACCCCTCCACTTT.

This clonotype appeared a few times. The rearrangement joins TRBV12-3 or TRBV12-4 to TRBJ1-5; TRBD1 aligns across 8 bases. There are 14 residues in the CDR3. V dropped 5 bases and J dropped 6; count of bases not matched to a gene: 6. CDR3 residues: CASSPGGEGQPQHF. The CDR3 region has the DNA TGTGCCAGCAGTCCAGGGGGCGAAGGTCAGCCCCAGCATTTT.

A few counts support this clonotype. V is TRBV29-1 and J is TRBJ2-2; a weak D match, TRBD1 (6 bases). The V gene's germline CDR1 is SQVTM and CDR2 ANQGSEA. Trimming cost V 7 bases and J 1 base, with 10 bases left between them. The CDR3 runs 13 residues. DNA of the CDR3: TGCAGCGCCCGCAGGGGGAACACCGGGGAGCTGTTTTTT. It codes for CSARRGNTGELFF.

In its sample, this clonotype was seen a few times. The J gene is TRBJ2-7, the V gene TRBV20-1; 7 bases fit TRBD2. The CDR3 is 15 residues long. The V gene's germline CDR1 is DFQATT and CDR2 SNEGSKA (reference sequence). The J segment lost 7 bases and the V segment lost 0 bases, leaving 12 bases of the junction unmatched. The CDR3 here is CSARELAGVLWEQYV. In nucleotides, the CDR3 is TGCAGTGCTAGAGAATTGGCGGGAGTCTTGTGGGAGCAGTACGTC.

This clonotype was picked up a small number of times. V is TRBV20-1 and J is TRBJ2-3, with D perhaps TRBD2 (7 bases). The CDR3 runs to 17 residues. Germline CDR1 and CDR2: DFQATT and SNEGSKA (reference sequence). With 6 bases removed from V and 3 bases from J, the gap between germline ends came to 25 bases. In DNA form, the CDR3 reads TGCAGTGCCCTGGGAGGGGGGGCCCCTTCTAGGACAGATACGCAGTATTTT. Translated, it gives CSALGGGAPSRTDTQYF.

The rearrangement uses TRBV11-2 and TRBJ1-2; D unresolved. This CDR3 comprises 14 residues. V shed 1 base and J shed 3 bases, with 9 bases lying between them. Germline CDR1 SGHAT, CDR2 FQNNGV. Here the CDR3 reads CASSLVSQDYGYTF. The CDR3, as DNA: TGTGCCAGCAGCTTAGTGTCTCAGGACTATGGCTACACCTTC.

The gene calls are TRBV7-9 and TRBJ2-1; D may be TRBD2 (5 bases). This CDR3 spans 12 amino acids. V was trimmed by 3 bases and J by 6 bases, leaving 6 bases between them. The germline V gene encodes CDR1 SEHNR and CDR2 FQNEAQ (reference sequence). The CDR3 DNA is TGTGCCAGCAGCTTTCTAGCCAATGAGCAGTTCTTC. The encoded protein is CASSFLANEQFF.

V and J are TRBV5-6 and TRBJ2-5; 7 nucleotides match TRBD1. Germline assignment: CDR1 SGHDT and CDR2 YYEEEE. The CDR3 totals 15 residues. The V gene end was trimmed by 0 bases and the J gene end by 2 bases; junction bases not matched to a gene: 4. The CDR3 region is CASSLDRGYQETQYF. In DNA, the CDR3 is TGTGCCAGCAGCTTGGACAGGGGCTATCAAGAGACCCAGTACTTC.